This T cell receptor beta chain was obtained from a study of T cell changes during pregnancy in multiple sclerosis (dated by TCRdb to about 2019). Describing the broader study: The study examined how the T cell repertoire changed over the course of pregnancy in women with multiple sclerosis.

Worth noting for this clone: Its antigen remains undetermined. No per-base quality is available; no much larger clone lies one base away.

CDR1 SGHNT and CDR2 YYREEE are derived from the germline V gene (reference sequence). Its CDR3 holds 16 amino acids, cysteine through phenylalanine. The entry retains the CDR3 DNA only, 48 bases that are in frame from base 1. Ends trimmed: V by 0 bases, J by 6 bases; bases unmatched to a gene: 7. Receptors were amplified or captured by the immunoSEQ multiplex PCR assay. TCRdb re-hosts the immuneACCESS table, in-frame sequences only. Its copies lack some clones; in the studies checked, an unresolved V gene accounts for under half of them, and the cause for the rest is not known. This sample comprises about 60,000 clones, 90% of them detected only once. Of the sample, less than 2.5% falls within the top ten clones.

Sequences were derived from peripheral blood, sampled in the second trimester of pregnancy. The receptor comes from a female donor in good health, enrolled as a control in a pregnancy study. The chain is assembled from TRBV5-4 and TRBJ1-5, with 9 bases matching TRBD1. The CDR3 here reads CASSLGPQGATQPQHF. The nucleotides are TGTGCCAGCAGCTTGGGACCACAGGGGGCTACTCAGCCCCAGCATTTT.